The rows below give T cell receptor beta chains drawn from one sample of a study of tissue T cells after allogeneic stem cell transplantation. Method: immunoSEQ multiplex PCR; TCRdb's copy keeps in-frame clones and lacks some. The table includes fewer than 30,000 clones, around four fifths detected once. The starting material was tissue from the ileum, obtained at autopsy. The receptors originated from a female donor over 55 with lung cancer. The CDR3 runs from the conserved cysteine through the conserved F or W. The D gene is left open where the match is weak. Only part of the rows carry a size: once, few, many, or a class if the clone is expanded.

J gene,clone size,D gene,V gene,CDR3 DNA,CDR3 protein
TRBJ2-3,.,TRBD1,TRBV28,TGTGCCAGCAGTCCGGACCGAGACAGGGGACGGACAGATACGCAGTATTTT,CASSPDRDRGRTDTQYF
TRBJ2-4,.,TRBD2,TRBV15,TGTGCCACCAGCTATAGAGCGGGAGGGCCAAACATTCAGTACTTC,CATSYRAGGPNIQYF
TRBJ1-2,.,.,TRBV6-5,TGTGCCAGCAGTTCAGACAGTCCGTATGGCTACACCTTC,CASSSDSPYGYTF
TRBJ1-5,.,.,TRBV2,TGTGCCAGCAGTGAAGTAGGCCCGGGACGGACTTCAGCCCAGCATTTT,CASSEVGPGRTSAQHF
TRBJ1-6,.,.,TRBV11-2,TGTGCCAGCAGCTTGAACAGGGCCACCGGACCCCTCCACTTT,CASSLNRATGPLHF
TRBJ1-2,.,.,TRBV18,TGTGCCAGCTCACTCGGCCAGGAGGCTTACGGCTACACCTTC,CASSLGQEAYGYTF
TRBJ2-2,.,TRBD2,TRBV12-5,TGTGCTAGTACCCTAGCGGACTACGGGGAGCTGTTTTTT,CASTLADYGELFF
TRBJ2-5,.,.,TRBV12-1,TGTGCCAGCAGCTTTGTGGGGCGGGGGGGCGCAGAGACCCAGTACTTC,CASSFVGRGGAETQYF
TRBJ1-6,.,TRBD1,TRBV18,TGTGCCAGCTCACCCCTGGGGGACAGGGGTTATTCACCCCTCCACTTT,CASSPLGDRGYSPLHF
TRBJ1-4,.,TRBD1,TRBV5-1,TGCGCCAGCAGCTTGGTTGGGACAGGGCTGCATAATGAAAAACTGTTTTTT,CASSLVGTGLHNEKLFF
TRBJ1-2,medium-sized,.,TRBV13,TGTGCCAGCAGCTTAGAGTGGGGGGTCTATGGCTACACCTTC,CASSLEWGVYGYTF
TRBJ2-5,.,.,TRBV12-3/TRBV12-4,TGTGCCAGCAGTTTGGTGAGGGCAGAGACCCAGTACTTC,CASSLVRAETQYF
TRBJ1-1,.,.,TRBV18,TGTGCCAGCTCACCCCCGGGGCGCAGCACTGAAGCTTTCTTT,CASSPPGRSTEAFF
TRBJ2-1,.,TRBD2,TRBV27,TGTGCCAGCAGTTTTTCAGCGGGAGGCCTCAATGAGCAGTTCTTC,CASSFSAGGLNEQFF
TRBJ2-3,.,TRBD2,TRBV2,TGTGCCAGCAGTGACGGGGGACTAGCGGGACCTAGCACAGATACGCAGTATTTT,CASSDGGLAGPSTDTQYF
TRBJ2-1,.,TRBD1,TRBV2,TGTGCCAGCAGTGATCTCCGGGACAGTTTCCTCTCCTACAATGAGCAGTTCTTC,CASSDLRDSFLSYNEQFF
TRBJ2-2,.,.,TRBV7-7,TGTGCCAGCAGCCCCCAGGGCGGGGAGCTGTTTTTT,CASSPQGGELFF
TRBJ1-1,once,TRBD1,TRBV4-1,TGCGCCAGCAGCCAAGATCGGGACAGGCGGCCGAACACTGAAGCTTTCTTT,CASSQDRDRRPNTEAFF
TRBJ1-2,.,.,TRBV6-5,TGTGCCAGCAGTTACGGCGAGGGAGGCTATGGCTACACCTTC,CASSYGEGGYGYTF
TRBJ1-6,few,.,TRBV11-2,TGTGCCAGCAGCTTGTCAGGGGCAAGGGGTTCACCCCTCCACTTT,CASSLSGARGSPLHF
TRBJ1-6,.,.,TRBV7-2,TGTGCCAGCAGCTCGTATGGGGGCCGCTATAATTCACCCCTCCACTTT,CASSSYGGRYNSPLHF
TRBJ2-7,.,TRBD1,TRBV19,TGTGCCAGTAGTTCCCAGGGGGCCTACGAGCAGTACTTC,CASSSQGAYEQYF